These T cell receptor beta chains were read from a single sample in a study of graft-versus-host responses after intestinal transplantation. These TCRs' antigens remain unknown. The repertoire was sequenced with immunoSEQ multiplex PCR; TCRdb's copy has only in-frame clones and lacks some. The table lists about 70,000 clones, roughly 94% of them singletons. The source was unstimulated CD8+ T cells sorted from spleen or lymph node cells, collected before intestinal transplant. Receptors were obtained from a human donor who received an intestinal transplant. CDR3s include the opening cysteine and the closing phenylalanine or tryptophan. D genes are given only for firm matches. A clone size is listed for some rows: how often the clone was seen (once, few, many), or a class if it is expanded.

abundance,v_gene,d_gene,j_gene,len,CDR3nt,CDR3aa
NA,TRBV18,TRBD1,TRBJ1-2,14,TGTGCCAGCTCCCCGACAGGGGCTAACTATGGCTACACCTTC,CASSPTGANYGYTF
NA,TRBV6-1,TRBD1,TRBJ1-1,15,TGTGCCAGCAGTGAATATCGCCAGGGGGGCGCTGAAGCTTTCTTT,CASSEYRQGGAEAFF
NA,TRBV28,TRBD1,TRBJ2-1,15,TGTGCCAGCAGTTTCGCGGACAGGGCCCACAATGAGCAGTTCTTC,CASSFADRAHNEQFF
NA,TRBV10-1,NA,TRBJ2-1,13,TGCGCCAGCAGTGATGCACAGGCCCATGAGCAGTTCTTC,CASSDAQAHEQFF
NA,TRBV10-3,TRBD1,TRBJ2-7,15,TGTGCCATCAGTGGCCGGGACAGGGGGTCCTACGAGCAGTACTTC,CAISGRDRGSYEQYF
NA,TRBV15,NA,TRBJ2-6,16,TGTGCCACCAGCAGCAGGGGTAATAGTGGGGCCAACGTCCTGACTTTC,CATSSRGNSGANVLTF
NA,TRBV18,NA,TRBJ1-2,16,TGTGCCAGCTCACCATCTTCCCTCCGGGGGGTATATGGCTACACCTTC,CASSPSSLRGVYGYTF
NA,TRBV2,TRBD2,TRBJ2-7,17,TGTGCCAGCAGACCGGGCCCGTCTAGCGGGAGTCTCCACGAGCAGTACTTC,CASRPGPSSGSLHEQYF
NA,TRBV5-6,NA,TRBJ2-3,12,TGTGCCAGCAGTACAGGGACCGATACGCAGTATTTT,CASSTGTDTQYF
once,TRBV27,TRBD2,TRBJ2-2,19,TGTGCCAGCAGTGCCACAGGGGGGGGGACTAGCGGGAGCCTGTGGGAGCTGTTTTTT,CASSATGGGTSGSLWELFF
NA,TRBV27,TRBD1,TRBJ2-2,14,TGTGCCAGCTCGGGACAGTCGAACACCGGGGAGCTGTTTTTT,CASSGQSNTGELFF